This TCR beta chain was sequenced in a study of vaccination effects on CD4 cells after COVID-19. Study outcomes and limitations: Marked clonal contraction was seen late after vaccination (in both infection- and vaccine-induced clones).

This clone turned up a few times. No antigen is known for it. TCRdb's copy holds only in-frame clones and misses some; the assay was immunoSEQ multiplex PCR. The repertoire holds about 25,000 clones, with roughly 76% as singletons. The CDR3 totals 13 residues. V lost 4 bases and J 8 bases, leaving 11 bases between the germline ends. The germline CDR1 and CDR2 sequences are MNHEY and SVGAGI. ViraFEST assay sequencing came after antigen-specific CD4+ T cells were expanded with viral peptide pools. CD4+ T cells were isolated after less than 13 days of culture. All vaccine recipients tested negative for nucleocapsid antibodies and had never contracted SARS-CoV-2 infection. Peptides at 10 ug/ml and IL-2 at approximately 9.7 IU/ml were added to roughly 2 million PBMC per well. Each culture had half its medium swapped for IL-2 medium on days 3 and 7.

The input for sequencing was CD4+ T cells from PBMCs cultured with SARS-CoV-2 spike peptides, taken before COVID-19 vaccination. This clonotype was obtained from a human donor who received a COVID-19 vaccine. V gene TRBV6-5 combines with J gene TRBJ1-4; D unclear. The CDR3 region is CASSWQEEEKLFF. CDR3 DNA sequence: TGTGCCAGCAGTTGGCAGGAGGAAGAAAAACTGTTTTTT.